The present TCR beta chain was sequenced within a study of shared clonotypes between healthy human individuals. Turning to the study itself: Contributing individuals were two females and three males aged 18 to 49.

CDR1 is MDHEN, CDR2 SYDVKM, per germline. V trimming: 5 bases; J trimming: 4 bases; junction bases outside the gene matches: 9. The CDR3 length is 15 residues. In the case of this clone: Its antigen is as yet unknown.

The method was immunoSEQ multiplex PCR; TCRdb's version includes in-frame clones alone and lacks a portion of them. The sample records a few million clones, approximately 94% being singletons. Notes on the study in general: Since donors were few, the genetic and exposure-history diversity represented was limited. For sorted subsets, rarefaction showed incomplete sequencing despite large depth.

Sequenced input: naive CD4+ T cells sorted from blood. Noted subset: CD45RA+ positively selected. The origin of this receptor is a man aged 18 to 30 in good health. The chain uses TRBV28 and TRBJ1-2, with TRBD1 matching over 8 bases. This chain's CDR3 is CASSPPRGRVYGYTF. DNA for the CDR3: TGTGCCAGCAGTCCACCCAGGGGGCGCGTCTATGGCTACACCTTC.